This T cell receptor (beta chain) originates from a study of blood T cells in healthy people across ages. Total RNA amounts of at least 5 micrograms were extracted per sample. The V gene end was trimmed by 4 bases and the J gene end by 3 bases; junction bases not matched to a gene: 5. Germline-derived CDR1 and CDR2 are SEHNR and FQNEAQ (reference sequence). The CDR3 is 14 residues long. Primed by a sample-barcoded 5' primer and a J-beta primer mix, a second PCR proceeded for about 6 to 11 cycles. TCRdb re-derived calls from the 5' RACE reads in MiXCR, one entry per CDR3 protein. Among 1.2 million to 1.5 million distinct CDR3 sequences listed, approximately 60% were seen once.

The origin of this receptor is a man younger than 35 in good health. The chain links TRBV7-9 to TRBJ1-2, with 7 bases aligning to TRBD1. Sequenced material: blood. Here the CDR3 DNA reads TGTGCCAGCAGCTATCGACAGGGAGACTATGGCTACACCTTC. It is translated as CASSYRQGDYGYTF.